This TCR beta chain was sequenced for a study of blood T cell repertoires in COVID-19. Assay used: immunoSEQ multiplex PCR; TCRdb lists only in-frame clones, some missing. The repertoire consists of 86,000 or so clones, with 86% occurring once and the leading ten covering approximately 5%. From germline, CDR1 is SGHDT and CDR2 YYEEEE. The CDR3 is 15 amino acids. Trimming at V came to 2 bases and at J to 2 bases, leaving 2 bases not matched to a gene. The J gene is TRBJ2-3, the V gene TRBV5-6; 10 positions agree with TRBD2. The sequencing input was peripheral blood. The sequence came from a man aged 50 to 59 with active or convalescent COVID-19. The CDR3 spells CASSLAGGFTDTQYF. CDR3 sequence (DNA): TGTGCCAGCAGCTTAGCGGGGGGGTTCACAGATACGCAGTATTTT.